This TCR beta chain is from a study of blood T cells in healthy people across ages. Overall study results and limits: CMV status of donors was not determined, possibly confounding expanded clonotype changes. Age brought a roughly linear fall in TCR beta diversity measured per million T cells. It was held that the diversity estimates obtained from one million T cells were underestimates.

Using a J-beta primer mix together with a sample-barcoded 5' primer, a second PCR was run for 7 to 11 cycles. Each CDR3 protein gets one entry after TCRdb re-called the 5' RACE reads with MiXCR. The sample holds about 1.7 million distinct CDR3 sequences, 28% seen once. Points on this clonotype: The antigen remains unidentified. A clone one base away is much larger, so this may be a read error.

The sample was blood. The sequence came from a woman aged 25-40 years in good health.

In DNA form, the CDR3 reads TGCAGTGCTAGTCAGGTCTCCTACAATGAGCAGTACTTC. This sequence encodes CSASQVSYNEQYF. The chain recombines TRBV20-1 with TRBJ2-1; no clear D gene. The J call is doubtful: the DNA matches TRBJ2-7 better. Germline V gives CDR1 DFQATT, CDR2 SNEGSKA (reference sequence). This CDR3 is 13 amino acids long.